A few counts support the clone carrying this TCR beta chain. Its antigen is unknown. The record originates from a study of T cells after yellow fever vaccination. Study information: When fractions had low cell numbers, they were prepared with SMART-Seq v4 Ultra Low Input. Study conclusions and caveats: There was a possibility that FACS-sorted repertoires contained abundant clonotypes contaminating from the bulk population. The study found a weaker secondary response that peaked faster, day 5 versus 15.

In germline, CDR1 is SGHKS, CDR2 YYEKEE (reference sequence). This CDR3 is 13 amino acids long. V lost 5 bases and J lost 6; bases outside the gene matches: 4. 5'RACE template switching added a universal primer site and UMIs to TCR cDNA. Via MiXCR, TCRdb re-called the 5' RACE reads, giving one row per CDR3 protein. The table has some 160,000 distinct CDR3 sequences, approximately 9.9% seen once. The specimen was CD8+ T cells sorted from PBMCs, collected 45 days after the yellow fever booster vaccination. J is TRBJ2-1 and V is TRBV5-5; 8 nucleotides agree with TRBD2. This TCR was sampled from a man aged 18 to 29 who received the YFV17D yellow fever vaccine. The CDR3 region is CASSYGLANEQFF. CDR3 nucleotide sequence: TGTGCCAGCAGTTACGGACTAGCCAATGAGCAGTTCTTC. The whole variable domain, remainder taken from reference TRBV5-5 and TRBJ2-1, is DAGVTQSPTHLIKTRGQQVTLRCSPISGHKSVSWYQQVLGQGPQFIFQYYEKEERGRGNFPDRFSARQFPNYSSELNVNALLLGDSALYLCASSYGLANEQFFGPGTRLTVL.